The rows below give T cell receptor beta chains drawn from one sample of a study of monozygotic twins with cystic fibrosis. TCRdb keeps only in-frame clones here, not all; method: immunoSEQ multiplex PCR. Here the sample spans approximately 24,000 clones, roughly 96% being singletons. Source material: blood. The receptors originated from a girl aged 2 to 9 with cystic fibrosis. Both conserved end residues are part of each CDR3. A D gene is named only where the DNA matches it firmly. Size is omitted from some rows. Given values are once, few, many or a class for expanded clones.

clone size: NA
D gene: NA
V gene: TRBV27
J gene: TRBJ1-1
CDR3 DNA: TGTGCCAGCAGTAAGAGCCAGGGATGGCACACTGAAGCTTTCTTT
CDR3 protein: CASSKSQGWHTEAFF

clone size: NA
D gene: NA
V gene: TRBV28
J gene: TRBJ1-2
CDR3 DNA: TGTGCCAGCAGCCCGCAAACCCCAATGGGGGGCTACACCTTC
CDR3 protein: CASSPQTPMGGYTF

clone size: NA
D gene: TRBD2
V gene: TRBV5-1
J gene: TRBJ2-1
CDR3 DNA: TGCGCCAGCAGCTCGGGACTAGCGATCCCGTCCAATGAGCAGTTCTTC
CDR3 protein: CASSSGLAIPSNEQFF

clone size: NA
D gene: NA
V gene: TRBV9
J gene: TRBJ2-7
CDR3 DNA: TGTGCCAGCAGCGTAGGCAGCTACTCCTACGAGCAGTACTTC
CDR3 protein: CASSVGSYSYEQYF

clone size: NA
D gene: NA
V gene: TRBV2
J gene: TRBJ2-7
CDR3 DNA: TGTGCCAGCAGTGAAAGGGATCGGGATGGAGCCGTCTACGAGCAGTACTTC
CDR3 protein: CASSERDRDGAVYEQYF

clone size: NA
D gene: TRBD2
V gene: TRBV28
J gene: TRBJ2-5
CDR3 DNA: TGTGCCAGTACGACTAGCGGGAGGAACATTGTTGAGACCCAGTACTTC
CDR3 protein: CASTTSGRNIVETQYF

clone size: NA
D gene: NA
V gene: TRBV5-1
J gene: TRBJ1-1
CDR3 DNA: TGCGCCAGCAGCTTTGGGAGGAAGGACACTGAAGCTTTCTTT
CDR3 protein: CASSFGRKDTEAFF

clone size: NA
D gene: TRBD1
V gene: TRBV5-6
J gene: TRBJ2-7
CDR3 DNA: TGTGCCAGCAGCTTGTTCCGGGACAGGGGCTCCTACGAGCAGTACTTC
CDR3 protein: CASSLFRDRGSYEQYF

clone size: NA
D gene: NA
V gene: TRBV7-9
J gene: TRBJ2-7
CDR3 DNA: TGTGCCAGCAGCTCAGGACTGACCTACGAGCAGTACTTC
CDR3 protein: CASSSGLTYEQYF

clone size: NA
D gene: NA
V gene: TRBV6-6
J gene: TRBJ2-2
CDR3 DNA: TGTGCCAGCAAGATTCCCGGGGAGCTGTTTTTT
CDR3 protein: CASKIPGELFF

clone size: NA
D gene: TRBD2
V gene: TRBV27
J gene: TRBJ2-7
CDR3 DNA: TGTGCCAGCAGTTTATCCTGGACTAGCGGGGGTTACTACGAGCAGTACTTC
CDR3 protein: CASSLSWTSGGYYEQYF

clone size: NA
D gene: NA
V gene: TRBV7-9
J gene: TRBJ1-5
CDR3 DNA: TGTGCCAGCAGCCAAGGACACAATAGCAATCAGCCCCAGCATTTT
CDR3 protein: CASSQGHNSNQPQHF

clone size: NA
D gene: NA
V gene: TRBV6-1
J gene: TRBJ2-7
CDR3 DNA: TGTGCCAGCCAAAGCGGGCTGAGCTCCTACGAGCAGTACTTC
CDR3 protein: CASQSGLSSYEQYF

clone size: NA
D gene: TRBD1
V gene: TRBV5-1
J gene: TRBJ1-1
CDR3 DNA: TGCGCCAGCAGCGATACAGGGGGAACTACTGAAGCTTTCTTT
CDR3 protein: CASSDTGGTTEAFF

clone size: NA
D gene: NA
V gene: TRBV2
J gene: TRBJ2-5
CDR3 DNA: TGTGCCAGCAGTGATTGGGAAAGACCCCAGTACTTC
CDR3 protein: CASSDWERPQYF

clone size: NA
D gene: NA
V gene: TRBV28
J gene: TRBJ1-1
CDR3 DNA: TGTGCCAGCAGTTCGGGCCAGGTGAACACTGAAGCTTTCTTT
CDR3 protein: CASSSGQVNTEAFF

clone size: NA
D gene: TRBD2
V gene: TRBV6-4
J gene: TRBJ2-3
CDR3 DNA: TGTGCCAGCAGTCTGGTAGCGGGAGCCAGCACAGATACGCAGTATTTT
CDR3 protein: CASSLVAGASTDTQYF

clone size: NA
D gene: NA
V gene: TRBV18
J gene: TRBJ2-5
CDR3 DNA: TGTGCCAGCTCGGTGGGAGCGTTGAAAGAGACCCAGTACTTC
CDR3 protein: CASSVGALKETQYF

clone size: NA
D gene: NA
V gene: TRBV7-9
J gene: TRBJ2-1
CDR3 DNA: TGTGCCAGCAGCCCCGCCCACAATGAGCAGTTCTTC
CDR3 protein: CASSPAHNEQFF

clone size: NA
D gene: TRBD2
V gene: TRBV5-1
J gene: TRBJ2-5
CDR3 DNA: TGCGCCAGCAAGGCGGGAGGGCCAAAAGAGACCCAGTACTTC
CDR3 protein: CASKAGGPKETQYF

clone size: NA
D gene: TRBD1
V gene: TRBV19
J gene: TRBJ2-3
CDR3 DNA: TGTGCCAGTAGTGCGAGGGGACAGGGCACAGATACGCAGTATTTT
CDR3 protein: CASSARGQGTDTQYF

clone size: NA
D gene: TRBD2
V gene: TRBV7-8
J gene: TRBJ2-3
CDR3 DNA: TGTGCCAGCAGCTTAGCGCCCGGGGGGGGGACAGATACGCAGTATTTT
CDR3 protein: CASSLAPGGGTDTQYF

clone size: NA
D gene: NA
V gene: TRBV4-1
J gene: TRBJ1-4
CDR3 DNA: TGCGCCAGCAGCCAAGAAGGGAACGGGCCCCCTGAAAAACTGTTTTTT
CDR3 protein: CASSQEGNGPPEKLFF

clone size: NA
D gene: TRBD2
V gene: TRBV5-4
J gene: TRBJ2-2
CDR3 DNA: TGTGCCAGCAGCCCGGGACTAGCCAGCCCCACCGGGGAGCTGTTTTTT
CDR3 protein: CASSPGLASPTGELFF

clone size: once
D gene: NA
V gene: TRBV4-1
J gene: TRBJ2-7
CDR3 DNA: TGCGCCAGCAGCTCGTCCTACGAGCAGTACTTC
CDR3 protein: CASSSSYEQYF

clone size: few
D gene: NA
V gene: TRBV19
J gene: TRBJ1-5
CDR3 DNA: TGTGCCAGTAGAGGGGCGGCTCAGCCCCAGCATTTT
CDR3 protein: CASRGAAQPQHF

clone size: NA
D gene: TRBD2
V gene: TRBV4-2
J gene: TRBJ2-1
CDR3 DNA: TGTGCCAGCAGCCAAGGGACTAGCGGGAGCCCCAACAATGAGCAGTTCTTC
CDR3 protein: CASSQGTSGSPNNEQFF

clone size: NA
D gene: TRBD2
V gene: TRBV9
J gene: TRBJ2-1
CDR3 DNA: TGTGCCAGCAGCGCACTAGCGGGAGTTTGGAATGAGCAGTTCTTC
CDR3 protein: CASSALAGVWNEQFF

clone size: NA
D gene: TRBD1
V gene: TRBV27
J gene: TRBJ2-7
CDR3 DNA: TGTGCCAGCGCTAGGACAGGGCTGTACGAGCAGTACTTC
CDR3 protein: CASARTGLYEQYF

clone size: NA
D gene: NA
V gene: TRBV30
J gene: TRBJ1-2
CDR3 DNA: TGTGCCTGGAAGGCAGGGAGTGGCTACACCTTC
CDR3 protein: CAWKAGSGYTF

clone size: NA
D gene: NA
V gene: TRBV7-2
J gene: TRBJ2-1
CDR3 DNA: TGTGCCAGCAGCTTAGAGGAGGGGCGAAAATTCTTC
CDR3 protein: CASSLEEGRKFF